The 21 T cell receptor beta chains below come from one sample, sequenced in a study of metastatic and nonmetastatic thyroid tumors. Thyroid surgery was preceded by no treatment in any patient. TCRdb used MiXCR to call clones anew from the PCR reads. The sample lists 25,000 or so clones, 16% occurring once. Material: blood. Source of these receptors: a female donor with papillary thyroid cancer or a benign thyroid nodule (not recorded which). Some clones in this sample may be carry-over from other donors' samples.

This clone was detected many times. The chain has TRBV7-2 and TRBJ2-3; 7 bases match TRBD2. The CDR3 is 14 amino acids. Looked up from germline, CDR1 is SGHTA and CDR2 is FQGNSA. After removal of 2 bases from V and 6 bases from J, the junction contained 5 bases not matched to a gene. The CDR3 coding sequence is TGTGCCAGCAGCTTAACGGGGGGTTCGGATACGCAGTATTTT. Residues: CASSLTGGSDTQYF.

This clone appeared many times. CDR3 protein: CASSVNSGNYNEQFF. In nucleotides, the CDR3 is TGTGCCAGCAGCGTAAACTCGGGAAACTACAATGAGCAGTTCTTC. The V call is TRBV9, the J call TRBJ2-1, with a possible D match to TRBD2 (5 bases). V gave up 1 base and J gave up 3 bases, with 11 bases separating them. Germline V lookup: CDR1 SGDLS, CDR2 YYNGEE. CDR3 length: 15 residues.

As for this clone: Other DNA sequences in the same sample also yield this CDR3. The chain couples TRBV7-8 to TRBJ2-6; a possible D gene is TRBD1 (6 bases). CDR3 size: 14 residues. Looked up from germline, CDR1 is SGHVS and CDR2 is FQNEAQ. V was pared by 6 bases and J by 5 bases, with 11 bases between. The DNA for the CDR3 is TGTGCCAGCAGTCTTCAGGGGAGGGCCAACGTCCTGACTTTC. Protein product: CASSLQGRANVLTF.

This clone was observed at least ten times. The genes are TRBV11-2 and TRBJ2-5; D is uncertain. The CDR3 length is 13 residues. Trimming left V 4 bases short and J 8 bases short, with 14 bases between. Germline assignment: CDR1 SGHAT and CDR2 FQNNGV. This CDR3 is CASSSSDGLTQYF. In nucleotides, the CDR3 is TGTGCCAGCAGCTCCTCCGACGGCCTAACCCAGTACTTC.

The CDR3 protein is CASSENVRGRGEAFF. The CDR3 DNA is TGTGCCAGCAGTGAAAATGTCAGGGGGCGTGGGGAAGCTTTCTTT. This rearrangement joins TRBV6-1 to TRBJ1-1; 8 bases align to TRBD1. V was clipped by 2 bases and J by 8 bases; unmatched bases: 10. The germline V gene encodes CDR1 MNHNS and CDR2 SASEGT. This CDR3 is built from 15 residues.

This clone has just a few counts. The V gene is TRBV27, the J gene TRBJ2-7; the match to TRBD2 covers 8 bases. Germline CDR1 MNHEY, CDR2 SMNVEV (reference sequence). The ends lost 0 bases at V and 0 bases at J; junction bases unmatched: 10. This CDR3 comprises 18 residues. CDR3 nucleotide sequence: TGTGCCAGCAGTTTATCGATGCCTAGCGGGCTGAGCTCCTACGAGCAGTACTTC. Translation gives CASSLSMPSGLSSYEQYF.

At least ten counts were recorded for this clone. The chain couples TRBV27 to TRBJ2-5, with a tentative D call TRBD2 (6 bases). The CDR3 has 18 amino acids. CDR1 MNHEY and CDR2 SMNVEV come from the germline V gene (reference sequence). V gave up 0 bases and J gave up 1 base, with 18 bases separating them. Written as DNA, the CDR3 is TGTGCCAGCAGTTTATCCGGAAGGGCTGGGGGGTCCCAAGAGACCCAGTACTTC. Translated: CASSLSGRAGGSQETQYF.

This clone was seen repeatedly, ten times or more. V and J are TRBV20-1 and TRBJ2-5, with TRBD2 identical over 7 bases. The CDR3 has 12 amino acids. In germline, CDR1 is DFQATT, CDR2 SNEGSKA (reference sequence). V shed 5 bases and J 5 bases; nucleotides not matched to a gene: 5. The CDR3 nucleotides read TGCAGTGCTCGCGCGGGAGTGGAGACCCAGTACTTC. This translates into CSARAGVETQYF.

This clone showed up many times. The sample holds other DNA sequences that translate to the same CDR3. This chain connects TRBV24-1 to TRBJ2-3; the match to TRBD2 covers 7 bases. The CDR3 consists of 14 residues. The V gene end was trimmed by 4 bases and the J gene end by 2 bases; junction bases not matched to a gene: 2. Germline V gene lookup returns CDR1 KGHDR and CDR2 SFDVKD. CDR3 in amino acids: CATSEGGTTDTQYF. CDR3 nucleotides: TGTGCCACCAGTGAGGGAGGGACCACAGATACGCAGTATTTT.

The DNA of the CDR3 is TGTGCCAGCAGTTACCGCTCCTACGGCGAGCAGTTCTTC. Translating it yields CASSYRSYGEQFF. The J gene is TRBJ2-1, the V gene TRBV6-5; the D is unclear. This CDR3 has 13 amino acids. The V gene lost 2 bases and the J gene lost 10 bases, with 12 bases spanning the gap. CDR1 is MNHEY and CDR2 is SVGAGI in the germline V gene.

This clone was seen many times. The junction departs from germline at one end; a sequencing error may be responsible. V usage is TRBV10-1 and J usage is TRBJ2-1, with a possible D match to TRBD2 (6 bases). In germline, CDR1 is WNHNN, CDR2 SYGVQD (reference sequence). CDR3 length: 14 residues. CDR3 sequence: CAGSESEGGNEQFF. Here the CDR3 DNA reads TGCGCCGGCAGTGAGTCGGAGGGTGGCAATGAGCAGTTCTTC.

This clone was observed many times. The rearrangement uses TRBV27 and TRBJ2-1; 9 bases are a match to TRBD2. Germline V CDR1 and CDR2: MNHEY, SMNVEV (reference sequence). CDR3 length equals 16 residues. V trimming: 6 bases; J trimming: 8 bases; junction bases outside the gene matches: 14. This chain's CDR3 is CASRARRSGRTDEQFF. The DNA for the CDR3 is TGTGCCAGCAGAGCCCGGAGGAGCGGGAGGACCGATGAGCAGTTCTTC.

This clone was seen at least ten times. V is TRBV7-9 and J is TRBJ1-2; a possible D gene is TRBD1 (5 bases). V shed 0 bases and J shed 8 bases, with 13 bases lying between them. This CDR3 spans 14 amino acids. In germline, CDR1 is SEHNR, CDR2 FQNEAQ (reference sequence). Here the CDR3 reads CASSLAAGRGGYTF. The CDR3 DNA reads TGTGCCAGCAGCTTAGCGGCAGGGAGAGGGGGCTACACCTTC.

CDR3 DNA: TGTGCCAGCTTAGACCAGCGGAATCAGCCCCAGCATTTT. Translated, it gives CASLDQRNQPQHF. This chain joins TRBV6-1 and TRBJ1-5; D unresolved. The CDR3 is 13 amino acids. V was clipped by 8 bases and J by 4 bases, with 12 bases between them. Germline CDR1 is MNHNS and CDR2 is SASEGT.

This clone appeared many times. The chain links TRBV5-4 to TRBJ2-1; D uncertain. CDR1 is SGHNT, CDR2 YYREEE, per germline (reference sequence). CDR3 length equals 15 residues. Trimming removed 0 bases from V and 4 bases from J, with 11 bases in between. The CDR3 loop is CASSLGPAPYNEQFF. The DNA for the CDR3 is TGTGCCAGCAGCTTGGGGCCAGCCCCTTACAATGAGCAGTTCTTC.

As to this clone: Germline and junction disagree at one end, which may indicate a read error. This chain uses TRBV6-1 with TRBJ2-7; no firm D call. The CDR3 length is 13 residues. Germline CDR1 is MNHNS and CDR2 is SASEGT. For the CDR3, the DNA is TGTTCCAGCAGTGAAATCGTGGGCTACGAGCAGTACTTC. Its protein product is CSSSEIVGYEQYF.

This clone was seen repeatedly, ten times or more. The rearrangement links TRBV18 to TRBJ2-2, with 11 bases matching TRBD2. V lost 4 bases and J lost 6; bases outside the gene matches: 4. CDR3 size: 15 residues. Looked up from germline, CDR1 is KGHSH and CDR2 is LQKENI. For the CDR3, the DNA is TGTGCCAGCTCACAGGGGACTAGCGGACCCGGGGAGCTGTTTTTT. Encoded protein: CASSQGTSGPGELFF.

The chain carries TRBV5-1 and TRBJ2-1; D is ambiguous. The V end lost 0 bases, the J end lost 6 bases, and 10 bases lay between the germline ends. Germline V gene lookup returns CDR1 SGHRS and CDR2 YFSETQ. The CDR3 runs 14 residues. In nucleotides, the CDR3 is TGCGCCAGCAGCTTGGTGTGGGGTGGCAATGAGCAGTTCTTC. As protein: CASSLVWGGNEQFF.

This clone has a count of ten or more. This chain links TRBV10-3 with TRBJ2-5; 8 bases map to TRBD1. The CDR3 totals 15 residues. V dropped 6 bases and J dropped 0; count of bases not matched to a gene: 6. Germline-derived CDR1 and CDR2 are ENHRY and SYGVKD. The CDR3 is CAISAGGADQETQYF. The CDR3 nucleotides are TGTGCCATCAGCGCAGGGGGCGCTGACCAAGAGACCCAGTACTTC.

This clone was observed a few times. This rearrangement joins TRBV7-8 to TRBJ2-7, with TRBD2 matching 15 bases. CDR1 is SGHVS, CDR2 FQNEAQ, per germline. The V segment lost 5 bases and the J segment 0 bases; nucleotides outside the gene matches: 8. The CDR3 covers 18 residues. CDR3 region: CASSQGTSGRPLSYEQYF. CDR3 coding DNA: TGTGCCAGCAGCCAAGGGACTAGCGGGAGGCCACTCTCCTACGAGCAGTACTTC.

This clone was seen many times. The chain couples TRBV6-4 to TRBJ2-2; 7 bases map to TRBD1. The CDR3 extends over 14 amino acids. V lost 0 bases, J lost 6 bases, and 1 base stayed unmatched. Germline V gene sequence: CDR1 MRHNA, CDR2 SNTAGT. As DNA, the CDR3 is TGTGCCAGCAGTGACTCGCAGGGGGCCGGGGAGCTGTTTTTT. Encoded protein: CASSDSQGAGELFF.